What follows is one TCR beta chain and its context. This record comes from a study of blood T cell repertoires in COVID-19. Looking at the study overall: PBMCs, B-cell-depleted T cells, or T cells provided the cDNA or gDNA that made up the material.

It was during active infection that Seattle patients were enrolled and then longitudinally followed. Original handling: Nucleated cell counts were estimated from reference gene primer amplification. Here immunoSEQ multiplex PCR was the method, and the copy in TCRdb shows in-frame clones only, minus some. D and trimming come from the DNA, and the V and J calls and clone size come from that table. The sample lists approximately 350,000 clones, 86% occurring once. This CDR3 is 15 amino acids long. V lost 6 bases to trimming and J lost 1 base; unmatched junction nucleotides: 4. Germline loops: CDR1 SGHTA, CDR2 FQGNSA.

The clonotype originates from a woman aged 55 to 70 with COVID-19, enrolled during active disease. The chain uses TRBV7-2 and TRBJ2-5, with TRBD2 matching 11 bases. Material for sequencing was peripheral blood. In DNA form, the CDR3 reads TGTGCCAGCAGGATAGCGGGGGGGAGCCAAGAGACCCAGTACTTC. Translating it yields CASRIAGGSQETQYF.